This T cell receptor beta chain emerged from a study of T cell changes during pregnancy in multiple sclerosis. Germline trimming cut 4 bases from V and 0 bases from J; bases unmatched to any gene: 7. The germline CDR1 and CDR2 sequences are SGHTA and FQGNSA. The CDR3 totals 16 residues. Assay: immunoSEQ multiplex PCR; the TCRdb copy retains only in-frame clones and omits some. This sample has just under 40,000 clones, with over 75% found just once. The specimen comprised CD4+ T cells from peripheral blood mononuclear cells, sampled in the first trimester of pregnancy. The J gene is TRBJ2-3, the V gene TRBV7-2; 7 bases map to TRBD2. The TCR sequence derives from a female donor in good health, enrolled as a control in a pregnancy study. DNA of the CDR3: TGTGCCAGCAGCTGGAAGCGGGGATGGAGCACAGATACGCAGTATTTT. Residues: CASSWKRGWSTDTQYF.